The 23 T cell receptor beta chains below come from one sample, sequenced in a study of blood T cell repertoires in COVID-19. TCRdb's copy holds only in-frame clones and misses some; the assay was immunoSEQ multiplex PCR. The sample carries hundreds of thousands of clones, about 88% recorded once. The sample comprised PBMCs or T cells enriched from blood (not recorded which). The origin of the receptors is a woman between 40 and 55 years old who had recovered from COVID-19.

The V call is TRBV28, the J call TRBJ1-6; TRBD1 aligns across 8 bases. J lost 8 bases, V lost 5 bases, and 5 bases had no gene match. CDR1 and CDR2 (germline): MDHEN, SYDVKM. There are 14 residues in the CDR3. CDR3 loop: CASSPGQGDSPLHF. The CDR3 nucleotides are TGTGCCAGCAGTCCCGGACAGGGCGATTCACCCCTCCACTTT.

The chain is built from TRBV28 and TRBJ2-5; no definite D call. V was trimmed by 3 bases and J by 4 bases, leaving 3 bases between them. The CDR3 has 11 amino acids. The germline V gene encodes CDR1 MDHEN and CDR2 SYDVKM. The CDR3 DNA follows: TGTGCCAGCAGTTTGCGAGAGACCCAGTACTTC. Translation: CASSLRETQYF.

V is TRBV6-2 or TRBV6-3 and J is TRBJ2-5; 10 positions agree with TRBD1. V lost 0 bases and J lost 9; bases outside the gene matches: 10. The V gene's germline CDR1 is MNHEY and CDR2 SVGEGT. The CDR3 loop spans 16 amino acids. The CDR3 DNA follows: TGTGCCAGCAGTTACTCGGGGACAGGGGATGTTTGGGCCCAGTACTTC. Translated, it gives CASSYSGTGDVWAQYF.

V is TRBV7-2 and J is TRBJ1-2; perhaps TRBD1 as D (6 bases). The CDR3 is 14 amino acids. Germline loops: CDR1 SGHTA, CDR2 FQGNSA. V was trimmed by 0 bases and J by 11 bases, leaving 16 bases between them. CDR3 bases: TGTGCCAGCAGCTTAGCGAGTATCAGGGGATTTTACACCTTC. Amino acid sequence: CASSLASIRGFYTF.

The DNA for the CDR3 is TGTGCCAGCAGCCTCCGGTTTCCTAACACCGGGGAGCTGTTTTTT. Its translation is CASSLRFPNTGELFF. V gene TRBV2 combines with J gene TRBJ2-2; no definite D call. The CDR3 is made up of 15 amino acids. In germline, CDR1 is SNHLY, CDR2 FYNNEI. Trimming shortened V by 6 bases and J by 2 bases, and 13 bases separated the two germline ends.

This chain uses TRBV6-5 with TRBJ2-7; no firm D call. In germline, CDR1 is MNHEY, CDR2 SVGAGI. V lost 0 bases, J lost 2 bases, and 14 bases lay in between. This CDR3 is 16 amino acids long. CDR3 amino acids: CASSYSGQIYTYEQYF. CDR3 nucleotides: TGTGCCAGCAGTTACTCGGGCCAGATCTATACCTACGAGCAGTACTTC.

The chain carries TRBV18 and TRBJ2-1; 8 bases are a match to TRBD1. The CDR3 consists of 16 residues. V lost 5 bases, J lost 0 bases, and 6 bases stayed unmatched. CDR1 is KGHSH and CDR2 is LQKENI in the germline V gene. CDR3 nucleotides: TGTGCCAGCTCAGACGGACAGGGAAGCTCCTACAATGAGCAGTTCTTC. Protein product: CASSDGQGSSYNEQFF. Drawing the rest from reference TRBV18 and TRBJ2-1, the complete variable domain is NAGVMQNPRHLVRRRGQEARLRCSPMKGHSHVYWYRQLPEEGLKFMVYLQKENIIDESGMPKERFSAEFPKEGPSILRIQQVVRGDSAAYFCASSDGQGSSYNEQFFGPGTRLTVL.

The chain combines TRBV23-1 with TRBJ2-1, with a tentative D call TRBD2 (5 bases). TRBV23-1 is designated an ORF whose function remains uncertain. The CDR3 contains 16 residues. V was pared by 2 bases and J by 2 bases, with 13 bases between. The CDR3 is CASSQMPGVPYNEQFF. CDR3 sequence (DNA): TGCGCCAGCAGTCAAATGCCCGGGGTACCCTACAATGAGCAGTTCTTC.

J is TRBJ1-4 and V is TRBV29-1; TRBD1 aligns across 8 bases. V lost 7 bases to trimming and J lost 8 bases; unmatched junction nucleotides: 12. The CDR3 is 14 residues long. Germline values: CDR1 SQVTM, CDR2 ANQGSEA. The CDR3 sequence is CSARPGTGPEKLFF. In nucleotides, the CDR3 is TGCAGCGCCCGACCCGGGACAGGTCCCGAAAAACTGTTTTTT.

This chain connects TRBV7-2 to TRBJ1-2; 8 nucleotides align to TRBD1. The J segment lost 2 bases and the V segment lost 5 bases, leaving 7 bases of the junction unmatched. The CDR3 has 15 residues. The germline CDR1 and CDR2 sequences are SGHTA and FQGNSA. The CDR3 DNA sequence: TGTGCCAGCAGCCAAGGACAGGGATCGAACTATGGCTACACCTTC. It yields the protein CASSQGQGSNYGYTF.

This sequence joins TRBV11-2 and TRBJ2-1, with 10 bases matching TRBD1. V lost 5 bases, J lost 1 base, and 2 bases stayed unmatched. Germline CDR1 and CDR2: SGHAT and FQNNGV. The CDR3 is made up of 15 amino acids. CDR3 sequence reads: CASSRDRGSYNEQFF. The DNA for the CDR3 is TGTGCCAGCAGCCGGGACAGGGGTTCCTACAATGAGCAGTTCTTC.

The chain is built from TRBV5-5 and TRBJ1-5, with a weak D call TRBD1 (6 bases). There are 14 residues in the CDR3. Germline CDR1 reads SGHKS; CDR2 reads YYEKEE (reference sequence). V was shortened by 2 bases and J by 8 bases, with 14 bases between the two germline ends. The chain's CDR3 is CASSLRDTKEPQHF. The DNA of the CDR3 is TGTGCCAGCAGCTTAAGGGACACTAAGGAGCCCCAGCATTTT.

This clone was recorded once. This CDR3 reads CASSLQGSNYGYTF. CDR3 in DNA: TGTGCCAGCAGCTTACAGGGCAGTAACTATGGCTACACCTTC. The chain uses TRBV5-6 and TRBJ1-2; D might be TRBD1 (6 bases). V lost 2 bases, J lost 1 base, and 9 bases lay in between. The length of the CDR3 is 14 residues. Germline V gene data show CDR1 as SGHDT and CDR2 as YYEEEE.

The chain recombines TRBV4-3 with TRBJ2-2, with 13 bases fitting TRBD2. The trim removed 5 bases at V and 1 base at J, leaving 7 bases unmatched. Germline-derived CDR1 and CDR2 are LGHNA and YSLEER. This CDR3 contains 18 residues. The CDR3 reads CASSKGLAGVMNTGELFF. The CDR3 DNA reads TGCGCCAGCAGCAAAGGACTAGCGGGGGTGATGAACACCGGGGAGCTGTTTTTT.

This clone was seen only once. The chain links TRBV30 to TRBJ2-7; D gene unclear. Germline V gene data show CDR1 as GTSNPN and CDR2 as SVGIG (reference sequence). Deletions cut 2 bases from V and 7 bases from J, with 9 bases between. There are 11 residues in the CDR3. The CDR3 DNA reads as TGTGCCTGGAGTTGGCAAGTGGAGCAGTACTTC. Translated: CAWSWQVEQYF.

CDR3: CATSPGHLNYGYTF. For the CDR3, the DNA is TGTGCCACCAGCCCGGGACACCTGAACTATGGCTACACCTTC. V is TRBV30 and J is TRBJ1-2, with a possible D match to TRBD1 (6 bases). Trimming left V 8 bases short and J 2 bases short, with 18 bases between. The germline V gene encodes CDR1 GTSNPN and CDR2 SVGIG (reference sequence). This CDR3 is built from 14 residues.

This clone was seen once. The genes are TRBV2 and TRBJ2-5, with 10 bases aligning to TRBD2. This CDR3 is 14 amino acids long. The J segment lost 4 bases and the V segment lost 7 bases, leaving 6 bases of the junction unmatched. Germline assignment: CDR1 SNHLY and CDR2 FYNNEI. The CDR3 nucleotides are TGTGCCAGCAAGAGCGGGGGGGCCCCAGAGACCCAGTACTTC. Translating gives CASKSGGAPETQYF.

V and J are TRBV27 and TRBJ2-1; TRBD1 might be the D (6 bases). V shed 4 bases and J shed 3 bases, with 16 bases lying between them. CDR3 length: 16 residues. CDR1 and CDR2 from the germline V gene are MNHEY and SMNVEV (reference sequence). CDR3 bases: TGTGCCAGCAGTTCCCCTGGGCTAGGGGGCTACAATGAGCAGTTCTTC. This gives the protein CASSSPGLGGYNEQFF.

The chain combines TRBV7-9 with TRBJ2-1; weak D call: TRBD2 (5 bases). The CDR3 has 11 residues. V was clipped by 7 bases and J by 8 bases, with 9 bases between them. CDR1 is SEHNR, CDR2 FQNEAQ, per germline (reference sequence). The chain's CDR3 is CASTLADEQFF. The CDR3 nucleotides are TGTGCCAGCACCCTAGCCGATGAGCAGTTCTTC.

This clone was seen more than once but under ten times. CDR3 sequence: CASSSGQGASWGTDTQYF. In DNA form, the CDR3 reads TGTGCCAGCAGCTCGGGACAGGGGGCGTCGTGGGGCACAGATACGCAGTATTTT. J is TRBJ2-3 and V is TRBV7-2; TRBD1 matches at 12 bases. V lost 4 bases to trimming and J lost 1 base; unmatched junction nucleotides: 9. CDR1 and CDR2 (germline): SGHTA, FQGNSA. The CDR3 runs to 18 residues.

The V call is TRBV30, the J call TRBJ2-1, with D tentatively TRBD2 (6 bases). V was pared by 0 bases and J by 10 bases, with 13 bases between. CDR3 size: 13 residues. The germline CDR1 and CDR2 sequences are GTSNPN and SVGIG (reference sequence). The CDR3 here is CAWSVMAGWEQFF. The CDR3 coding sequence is TGTGCCTGGAGTGTAATGGCGGGATGGGAGCAGTTCTTC.

The CDR3 sequence: CASSQDSGLLYEQYF. The DNA for the CDR3 is TGCGCCAGCAGCCAAGATTCCGGACTGCTCTACGAGCAGTACTTC. The V gene is TRBV4-3, the J gene TRBJ2-7; D may be TRBD2 (5 bases). Germline CDR1 is LGHNA and CDR2 is YSLEER. V lost 0 bases and J 3 bases, leaving 12 bases between the germline ends. CDR3 size: 15 residues.

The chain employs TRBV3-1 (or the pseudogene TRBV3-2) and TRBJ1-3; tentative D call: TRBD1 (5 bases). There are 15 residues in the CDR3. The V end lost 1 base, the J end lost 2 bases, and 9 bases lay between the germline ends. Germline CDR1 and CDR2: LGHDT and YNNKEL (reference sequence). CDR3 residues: CASSQGGDAGNTIYF. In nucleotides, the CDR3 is TGTGCCAGCAGCCAAGGGGGGGATGCTGGAAACACCATATATTTT.